This is a list of T cell receptor beta chains from one sample in a study of OX40 agonist ivuxolimab in advanced cancers. Assay used: immunoSEQ multiplex PCR; TCRdb lists only in-frame clones, some missing. The data show about 48,000 clones, 60% to 85% seen once. Here the sequenced sample was CD4+ or CD8+ T cells sorted from blood, taken in a trial of the OX40 agonist ivuxolimab. The receptor set was obtained from an adult with an advanced solid tumor such as melanoma, head and neck, liver or kidney cancer. Each CDR3 is given with its conserved first and last residue. Each record gives: J gene, CDR3 length, V gene, CDR3 protein.

j_gene: TRBJ2-3; len: 13; v_gene: TRBV5-4; CDR3aa: CASSLEGAGRQYF
j_gene: TRBJ2-3; len: 15; v_gene: TRBV10-1; CDR3aa: CASSERGTSTDTQYF
j_gene: TRBJ1-5; len: 15; v_gene: TRBV5-1; CDR3aa: CASSLAGLSNQPQHF
j_gene: TRBJ1-1; len: 15; v_gene: TRBV6-6; CDR3aa: CASSYGGAMNTEAFF
j_gene: TRBJ1-4; len: 13; v_gene: TRBV7-6; CDR3aa: CASSLYRNEKLFF
j_gene: TRBJ2-1; len: 14; v_gene: TRBV30; CDR3aa: CASSAGGFNHEQFF
j_gene: TRBJ2-1; len: 15; v_gene: TRBV12-5; CDR3aa: CASASGFSSYNEQFF
j_gene: TRBJ2-1; len: 14; v_gene: TRBV7-8; CDR3aa: CASSLGQYSNEQFF
j_gene: TRBJ2-7; len: 18; v_gene: TRBV28; CDR3aa: CASRRMPTTATSSYEQYF
j_gene: TRBJ1-1; len: 12; v_gene: TRBV27; CDR3aa: CASISINTEAFF
j_gene: TRBJ2-1; len: 15; v_gene: TRBV28; CDR3aa: CASGRTAVSYNEQFF
j_gene: TRBJ2-1; len: 15; v_gene: TRBV5-4; CDR3aa: CASSRTSGPYNEQFF
j_gene: TRBJ2-1; len: 15; v_gene: TRBV6-1; CDR3aa: CASSPDGGAFNEQFF
j_gene: TRBJ2-6; len: 17; v_gene: TRBV10-3; CDR3aa: CAIRTGTGNTGANVLTF
j_gene: TRBJ2-1; len: 16; v_gene: TRBV18; CDR3aa: CASSPADSQVYNEQFF
j_gene: TRBJ2-7; len: 12; v_gene: TRBV7-2; CDR3aa: CASSPSSYEQYF
j_gene: TRBJ2-3; len: 14; v_gene: TRBV19; CDR3aa: CASSLQLSTDTQYF
j_gene: TRBJ2-7; len: 17; v_gene: TRBV4-1; CDR3aa: CASSQDRTILGDNEQYF
j_gene: TRBJ1-1; len: 11; v_gene: TRBV29-1; CDR3aa: CSGHRGAGAFF
j_gene: TRBJ2-7; len: 17; v_gene: TRBV29-1; CDR3aa: CSPRLGNSGTGIYEQYF
j_gene: TRBJ2-3; len: 15; v_gene: TRBV7-2; CDR3aa: CASSRGAESTDTQYF
j_gene: TRBJ2-3; len: 17; v_gene: TRBV5-1; CDR3aa: CASSPRTSGGATDTQYF
j_gene: TRBJ2-1; len: 13; v_gene: TRBV10-3; CDR3aa: CAISATGYNEQFF
j_gene: TRBJ2-3; len: 15; v_gene: TRBV6-6; CDR3aa: CASSPQPPLVDTQYF
j_gene: TRBJ2-7; len: 15; v_gene: TRBV4-1; CDR3aa: CASSQVSDSSYEQYF
j_gene: TRBJ1-1; len: 15; v_gene: TRBV5-5; CDR3aa: CASSTIGTLNTEAFF
j_gene: TRBJ1-6; len: 16; v_gene: TRBV13; CDR3aa: CASSLRGSSYNSPLHF
j_gene: TRBJ1-1; len: 14; v_gene: TRBV5-1; CDR3aa: CASSSLGQGAEAFF
j_gene: TRBJ1-1; len: 13; v_gene: TRBV5-4; CDR3aa: CASSSGRDTEAFF
j_gene: TRBJ2-5; len: 14; v_gene: TRBV5-1; CDR3aa: CASSLGQLLETQYF
j_gene: TRBJ1-6; len: 15; v_gene: TRBV5-4; CDR3aa: CASSLQGSSESPLHF
j_gene: TRBJ2-5; len: 15; v_gene: TRBV7-2; CDR3aa: CASSLVGDRRETQYF
j_gene: TRBJ1-6; len: 15; v_gene: TRBV7-9; CDR3aa: CASSPPGQGHSPLHF
j_gene: TRBJ1-1; len: 14; v_gene: TRBV12-5; CDR3aa: CASGLLGGGTEAFF
j_gene: TRBJ1-5; len: 16; v_gene: TRBV14; CDR3aa: CASSQESRTSNQPQHF
j_gene: TRBJ2-5; len: 13; v_gene: TRBV7-3; CDR3aa: CASSLWLGETQYF
j_gene: TRBJ2-7; len: 15; v_gene: TRBV6-5; CDR3aa: CASSYSGRGSYEQYF
j_gene: TRBJ2-7; len: 16; v_gene: TRBV27; CDR3aa: CASRKTSGVYSYEQYF
j_gene: TRBJ1-6; len: 13; v_gene: TRBV7-9; CDR3aa: CASSPVGGGPLHF
j_gene: TRBJ1-4; len: 15; v_gene: TRBV9; CDR3aa: CASSPRTGTNEKLFF
j_gene: TRBJ2-2; len: 16; v_gene: TRBV9; CDR3aa: CASSSPGRGDTGELFF
j_gene: TRBJ1-1; len: 14; v_gene: TRBV5-1; CDR3aa: CASRTPGEATEAFF
j_gene: TRBJ1-5; len: 14; v_gene: TRBV28; CDR3aa: CASRLGSPGQPQHF
j_gene: TRBJ1-1; len: 13; v_gene: TRBV18; CDR3aa: CASSQGGNTEAFF
j_gene: TRBJ2-1; len: 14; v_gene: TRBV6-1; CDR3aa: CASSGQGPPAEQFF
j_gene: TRBJ2-3; len: 13; v_gene: TRBV6-1; CDR3aa: CASRRDRTDTQYF
j_gene: TRBJ2-2; len: 13; v_gene: TRBV28; CDR3aa: CASSFEGTGELFF
j_gene: TRBJ2-3; len: 16; v_gene: TRBV4-3; CDR3aa: CASSHLQDLSTDTQYF